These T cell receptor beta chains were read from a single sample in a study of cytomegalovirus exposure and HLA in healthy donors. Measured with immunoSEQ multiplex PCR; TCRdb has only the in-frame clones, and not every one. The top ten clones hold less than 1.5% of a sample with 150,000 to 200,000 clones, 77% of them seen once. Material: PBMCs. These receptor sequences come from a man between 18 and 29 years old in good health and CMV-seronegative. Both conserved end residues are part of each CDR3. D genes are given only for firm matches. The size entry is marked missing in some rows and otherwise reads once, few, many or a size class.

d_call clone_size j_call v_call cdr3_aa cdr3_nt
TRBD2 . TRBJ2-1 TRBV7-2 CASSSGTRLFF TGTGCCAGCAGCTCCGGGACTAGGTTATTCTTC
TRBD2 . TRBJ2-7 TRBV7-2 CASSSTFGGYEQYF TGTGCCAGCAGCTCGACATTCGGGGGGTACGAGCAGTACTTC
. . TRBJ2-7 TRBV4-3 CASSQESGSLYEQYF TGCGCCAGCAGCCAAGAGTCAGGATCTCTCTACGAGCAGTACTTC
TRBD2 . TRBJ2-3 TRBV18 CASSSTSGILDTQYF TGTGCCAGCTCGTCCACTAGCGGGATCCTAGATACGCAGTATTTT
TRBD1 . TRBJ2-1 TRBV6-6 CASSRQGAGNEQFF TGTGCCAGCAGTAGACAGGGGGCGGGTAATGAGCAGTTCTTC
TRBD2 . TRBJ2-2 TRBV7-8 CASSSRRLAGVNGELFF TGTGCCAGCAGCTCACGGAGGCTAGCGGGAGTTAACGGGGAGCTGTTTTTT
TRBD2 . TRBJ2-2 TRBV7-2 CASSLESGRGGRTGELFF TGTGCCAGCAGCTTAGAAAGCGGGCGGGGGGGCCGAACCGGGGAGCTGTTTTTT
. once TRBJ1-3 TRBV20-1 CSVGSGNTIYF TGCAGTGTCGGCTCTGGAAACACCATATATTTT
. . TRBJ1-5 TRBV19 CASGRGAGNQPQHF TGTGCCAGTGGACGGGGGGCTGGCAATCAGCCCCAGCATTTT
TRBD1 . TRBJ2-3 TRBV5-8 CASSLGTGNTDTQYF TGTGCCAGCAGCTTAGGGACAGGGAACACAGATACGCAGTATTTT
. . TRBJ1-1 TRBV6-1 CASSERGRGSEAFF TGTGCCAGCAGTGAGCGGGGGAGGGGCTCTGAAGCTTTCTTT
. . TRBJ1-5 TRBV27 CASRRQPNQPQHF TGTGCCAGCAGGCGGCAGCCCAATCAGCCCCAGCATTTT
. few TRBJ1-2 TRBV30 CAWSDQGWGYTF TGTGCCTGGAGTGACCAGGGCTGGGGCTACACCTTC
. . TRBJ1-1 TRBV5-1 CASSSPVGIETEAFF TGCGCCAGCAGCTCCCCCGTCGGGATAGAGACTGAAGCTTTCTTT
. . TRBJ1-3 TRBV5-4 CASSFGRGSGNTIYF TGTGCCAGCAGCTTCGGGAGGGGATCTGGAAACACCATATATTTT
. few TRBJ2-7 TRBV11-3 CASSHPVLSYEQYF TGTGCCAGCAGCCACCCGGTTCTCTCATACGAGCAGTACTTC
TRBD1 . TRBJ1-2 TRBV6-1 CASSWTGDDYGYTF TGTGCCAGCAGCTGGACAGGGGACGACTATGGCTACACCTTC
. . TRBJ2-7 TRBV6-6 CASSRGLFSYEQYF TGTGCCAGTTCAAGAGGCCTTTTTTCCTACGAGCAGTACTTC
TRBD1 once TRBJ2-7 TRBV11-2 CASSFRGTAYEQYF TGTGCCAGCAGCTTTAGGGGGACAGCCTACGAGCAGTACTTC
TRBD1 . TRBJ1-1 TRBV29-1 CSVGGSTGGNTEAFF TGCAGCGTTGGGGGATCGACAGGGGGCAACACTGAAGCTTTCTTT